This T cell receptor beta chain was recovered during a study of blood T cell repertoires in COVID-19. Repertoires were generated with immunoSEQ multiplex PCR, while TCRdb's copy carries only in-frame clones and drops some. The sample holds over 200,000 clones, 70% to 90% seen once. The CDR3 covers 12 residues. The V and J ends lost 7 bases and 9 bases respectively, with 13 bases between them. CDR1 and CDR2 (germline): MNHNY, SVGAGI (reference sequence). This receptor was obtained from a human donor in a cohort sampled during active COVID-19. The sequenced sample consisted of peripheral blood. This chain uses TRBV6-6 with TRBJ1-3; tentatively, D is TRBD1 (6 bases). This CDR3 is CASTGERSTIYF. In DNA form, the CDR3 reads TGTGCCAGCACAGGGGAACGAAGCACCATATATTTT.